This is a list of T cell receptor beta chains from one sample in a study of blood T cells in healthy people across ages. One entry per CDR3 protein results from TCRdb running MiXCR on the 5' RACE reads. This table has fewer than 1.5 million distinct CDR3 sequences, roughly 45% appearing once. Sample: blood. These receptors were obtained from a young woman in good health. CDR3s include the opening cysteine and the closing phenylalanine or tryptophan. Fields, in order: J gene, D gene, clone size, V gene, CDR3 DNA, CDR3 protein. D genes are given only for firm matches. Size is omitted from some rows. Given values are once, few, many or a class for expanded clones.

TRBJ2-7	TRBD1	-	TRBV4-1	TGCGCCAGCAGCCAACTCTCCCCCCGGACAGGTCCCTACGAGCAGTACTTC	CASSQLSPRTGPYEQYF
TRBJ2-7	-	few	TRBV7-9	TGTGCCAGCAGCTTCCGGGACGTTTCCTACGAGCAGTACTTC	CASSFRDVSYEQYF
TRBJ1-5	-	-	TRBV6-2/TRBV6-3	TGTGCCAGCAGTCCTCTTGGGGGGCGCAGGGAAAGTCAGCCCCAGCATTTT	CASSPLGGRRESQPQHF
TRBJ2-1	TRBD1	-	TRBV20-1	TGCAGTGCTAGAAAGGGGACAGCGAATATCTACAATGAGCAGTTCTTC	CSARKGTANIYNEQFF
TRBJ2-4	TRBD1	-	TRBV6-1	TGTGCCAGCATCCCGGACAGGGGGTGGGGTAACATTCAGTACTTC	CASIPDRGWGNIQYF
TRBJ1-1	-	-	TRBV2	TGTGCCAGCAGTCCCGGGACCCTTGAAGCTTTCTTT	CASSPGTLEAFF
TRBJ2-7	TRBD1	-	TRBV27	TGTACCAGCAGTACCCTCCCGGGACAGGGGGCCTACGAGCAGTACTTC	CTSSTLPGQGAYEQYF
TRBJ2-1	TRBD2	-	TRBV18	TGTGCCAGCTCACCACCGGGGAGGGTCGATGAGCAGTTCTTC	CASSPPGRVDEQFF
TRBJ2-3	TRBD2	few	TRBV15	TGTGCCACCAGCAGGGGACTAGGACCCGATACGCAGTATTTT	CATSRGLGPDTQYF
TRBJ2-1	-	-	TRBV6-5	TGTGCCAGCAGTTACTCGATATCGGCTGCAAACAATGAGCAGTTCTTC	CASSYSISAANNEQFF
TRBJ2-7	TRBD1	-	TRBV27	TGTGCCAGCAGTGCCCGGACAGGGGTGGGAGAGCAGTACTTC	CASSARTGVGEQYF
TRBJ1-1	TRBD1	-	TRBV9	TGTGCCAGCAGCGCCGGACAGGCTACAAACACTGAAGCTTTCTTT	CASSAGQATNTEAFF
TRBJ2-3	-	-	TRBV20-1	TGCAGTGCTGGGGTGGTAGGGGCCGACACAGATACGCAGTATTTT	CSAGVVGADTDTQYF
TRBJ2-3	TRBD2	-	TRBV6-5	TGTGCCAGCAGTTCATTGGGGTTTACTAGCGGGATAACAGATACGCAGTATTTT	CASSSLGFTSGITDTQYF
TRBJ2-7	-	few	TRBV3-1	TGTGCCAGCAGCCTTGGGACTCTAAGGGCCTACGAGCAGTACTTC	CASSLGTLRAYEQYF
TRBJ2-7	-	-	TRBV20-1	TGCAGTGCTAGAGATGAGGCGTCTAGCCTACCCTACGAGCAGTACTTC	CSARDEASSLPYEQYF
TRBJ1-2	-	few	TRBV20-1	TGCAGTGCTAGATTGCCGGACACTAACTATGGCTACACCTTC	CSARLPDTNYGYTF
TRBJ2-5	-	-	TRBV10-3	TGTGCCATCGGGCCGCTTGAAGAGACCCAGTACTTC	CAIGPLEETQYF
TRBJ2-3	-	few	TRBV6-5	TGTGCCAGCAGAACCCCAGGGGCTAGCACAGATACGCAGTATTTT	CASRTPGASTDTQYF
TRBJ2-7	-	-	TRBV28	TGTGCCAGCAGACTTCTCGACAGGCCCTACGAGCAGTACTTC	CASRLLDRPYEQYF
TRBJ2-5	-	few	TRBV6-5	TGTGCCAGCAGTTACTCGGCAGGGTTCGAGGAGACCCAGTACTTC	CASSYSAGFEETQYF
TRBJ2-1	-	-	TRBV20-1	TGCAGTGCTAGGGCACCCGGTGAGCAGTTCTTC	CSARAPGEQFF
TRBJ2-1	-	few	TRBV4-1	TGCGCCAGCAGCCAAGTTGATCTAGTTCATTACAATGAGCAGTTCTTC	CASSQVDLVHYNEQFF
TRBJ2-7	-	few	TRBV5-1	TGCGCCAGCAGCCCTCTTGGGTCCGGCTACGAGCAGTACTTC	CASSPLGSGYEQYF
TRBJ2-7	-	-	TRBV2	TGTGCCAGCAGGAGGGACACAGCCTACGAGCAGTACTTC	CASRRDTAYEQYF
TRBJ1-4	TRBD1	few	TRBV6-6	TGTGCCAGCAGTTACCTTAACAGGGGGCGAGGGAATGAAAAACTGTTTTTT	CASSYLNRGRGNEKLFF
TRBJ1-2	-	-	TRBV18	TGTGCCAGCTCACCGAGCGCTGAGTATGGCTACACCTTC	CASSPSAEYGYTF
TRBJ2-7	-	few	TRBV20-1	TGCAGTGCTAGAAGGCAGGGAAACACAATGGAGCAGTACTTC	CSARRQGNTMEQYF
TRBJ2-3	TRBD2	few	TRBV20-1	TGCAGTGCTAGAGGGGCTAGCGGGCCTTCAGATACGCAGTATTTT	CSARGASGPSDTQYF
TRBJ2-1	TRBD2	-	TRBV12-3/TRBV12-4	TGTGCCAGCAACCCCTCGACTGGCGGGAGCTACAATGAGCAGTTCTTC	CASNPSTGGSYNEQFF
TRBJ1-6	-	-	TRBV9	TGTGCCAGCAGCGTACGGCACGGAAATAATTCACCCCTCCACTTT	CASSVRHGNNSPLHF
TRBJ2-3	-	-	TRBV7-2	TGTGCCAGCAGCTTCCCCCCGGATACGCAGTATTTT	CASSFPPDTQYF
TRBJ2-1	TRBD1	few	TRBV27	TGTGCCAGCAGTTCGGGACAGAGATTAGGAAGCTCCTACAATGAGCAGTTCTTC	CASSSGQRLGSSYNEQFF
TRBJ2-3	-	few	TRBV27	TGTGCCAGCAGTTTACTGGGGGGAGCAGATACGCAGTATTTT	CASSLLGGADTQYF
TRBJ2-5	TRBD1	few	TRBV20-1	TGCAGTGCCAGCCCTGGACAGGGCAGATGGACCCAGTACTTC	CSASPGQGRWTQYF
TRBJ2-3	-	-	TRBV2	TGTGCCTGCCCGGTGACAGATACGCAGTATTTT	CACPVTDTQYF
TRBJ2-7	-	few	TRBV7-2	TGTGCCAGCAGCTCAGGAGTGGGAGCGGATTCCTACGAGCAGTACTTC	CASSSGVGADSYEQYF
TRBJ1-5	-	-	TRBV5-1	TGCGCCAGCAGCCCGGACACCCATAATCAGCCCCAGCATTTT	CASSPDTHNQPQHF
TRBJ2-5	TRBD2	-	TRBV9	TGTGCCAGCAGCGTGGGACTAGCGGGAGCTGGAGAGACCCAGTACTTC	CASSVGLAGAGETQYF
TRBJ1-3	-	-	TRBV7-2	TGTGCCAGCAGCTTGACGGGCACCATATATTTT	CASSLTGTIYF
TRBJ2-7	TRBD1	-	TRBV6-5	TGTGCCAGCGCACCGGGACAGGGCTACGAGCAGTACTTC	CASAPGQGYEQYF
TRBJ2-1	TRBD1	-	TRBV11-2	TGTGCCAGCAGCGACGGGACAGGGTCGTACGAGCAGTTCTTC	CASSDGTGSYEQFF
TRBJ2-3	-	-	TRBV9	TGTGCCAGCAGCGTAAATCCTAGCGCGTCCACAGATACGCAGTATTTT	CASSVNPSASTDTQYF
TRBJ2-1	TRBD2	-	TRBV20-1	TGCAGTGCTAGTTGGCCCCGGCGGGAGGGCCTAGAGACCTACAATGAGCAGTTCTTC	CSASWPRREGLETYNEQFF
TRBJ2-1	-	few	TRBV7-9	TGTGCCAGCAGCTTTGGTACGGGACTGGGGGAGCAGTTCTTC	CASSFGTGLGEQFF
TRBJ2-7	TRBD2	few	TRBV4-2	TGTGCCAGCAACCGGGGGGGCGGGAATTACGAGCAGTACTTC	CASNRGGGNYEQYF
TRBJ2-5	TRBD2	-	TRBV9	TGTGCCAGCAGCGTGCAAGCGGGAGTGAAAGAGACCCAGTACTTC	CASSVQAGVKETQYF
TRBJ2-3	-	-	TRBV5-1	TGCGCCAGCAGCTCGGAGGGGGGCCGCAGCACAGATACGCAGTATTTT	CASSSEGGRSTDTQYF
TRBJ2-3	TRBD2	-	TRBV27	TGTGCCAGCAGTTTATCGGGACTAGCGGCGGCAGATACGCAGTATTTT	CASSLSGLAAADTQYF
TRBJ1-1	-	few	TRBV7-2	TGTGCCAGCAGCTCTAGTCAGGGAAGTTGGACTGAAGCTTTCTTT	CASSSSQGSWTEAFF
TRBJ2-7	TRBD2	-	TRBV6-5	TGTGCCAGCAGTTACTCTGCCGGGGGGGCTAGCGGTCCATACGAGCAGTACTTC	CASSYSAGGASGPYEQYF
TRBJ2-3	TRBD2	-	TRBV6-1	TGTGCCAGCAGGTCCATGACTAGCGGGAACACAGATACGCAGTATTTT	CASRSMTSGNTDTQYF
TRBJ2-3	-	-	TRBV12-3/TRBV12-4	TGTGCCAGCAGTTTTAGATCGACTAGTGATACGCAGTATTTT	CASSFRSTSDTQYF
TRBJ2-3	TRBD2	few	TRBV7-9	TGTGCCAGCAGCGAAACTAGCGGGAGTGATATGGATACGCAGTATTTT	CASSETSGSDMDTQYF
TRBJ2-5	TRBD2	-	TRBV9	TGTGCCAGCAGCACCGGGACTAGCGGGCACCAAGAGACCCAGTACTTC	CASSTGTSGHQETQYF